This T cell receptor (beta chain) was captured in a study of patients and donors after allogeneic stem cell transplantation. Trimming removed 5 bases at V and 0 bases at J, with 5 bases between. Looked up from germline, CDR1 is ENHRY and CDR2 is SYGVKD. The CDR3 runs 13 residues. In TCRdb, the RT-PCR reads were re-called with MiXCR into one record per CDR3 protein. This repertoire shows approximately 29,000 distinct CDR3 sequences, more than 35% found once; its top ten account for less than 85%. This clonotype was seen a handful of times. The sequence derives from a human donor who was either an allogeneic HSCT recipient or a stem cell or donor lymphocyte infusion donor (not recorded which). It is not recorded whose cells these are; they may come from a transplant donor. The chain has TRBV10-3 and TRBJ2-4; D gene uncertain. Sample: blood, either unsorted or a sorted T cell fraction (not recorded which). CDR3 residues: CAISPEAKNIQYF. CDR3 nucleotide sequence: TGTGCCATCAGTCCAGAAGCCAAAAACATTCAGTACTTC.